This TCR beta chain was identified in a study of regulatory T cells in long-lasting Graves disease. This clonotype came up many times. The time point was: persistent/refractory GD, antithyroid drugs over 5 years with positive TRAb. Making the TCR library involved RNA that had been extracted from PBMCs. Investigators prepared the TCR beta libraries by applying iRepertoire HTBI primers and Arm-PCR of CDR3 regions. TCRdb passed the multiplex PCR reads through MiXCR, listing each CDR3 protein once. This table holds approximately 380,000 distinct CDR3 sequences, around 21% found once. Germline lookup yields CDR1 MNHNS and CDR2 SASEGT. The CDR3 is 12 amino acids. The germline V and J ends were trimmed by 8 bases and 8 bases, with 10 bases remaining between them.

The sequence was obtained from a female donor with Graves disease. The rearrangement joins TRBV6-1 to TRBJ1-6; no clear D. The sample here was peripheral blood mononuclear cells (PBMCs), taken when the disease was refractory, from a patient treated with antithyroid drugs. The CDR3 coding sequence is TGTGCCAGCGCGATGCAATATTCACCCCTCCACTTT. Amino acid sequence: CASAMQYSPLHF.